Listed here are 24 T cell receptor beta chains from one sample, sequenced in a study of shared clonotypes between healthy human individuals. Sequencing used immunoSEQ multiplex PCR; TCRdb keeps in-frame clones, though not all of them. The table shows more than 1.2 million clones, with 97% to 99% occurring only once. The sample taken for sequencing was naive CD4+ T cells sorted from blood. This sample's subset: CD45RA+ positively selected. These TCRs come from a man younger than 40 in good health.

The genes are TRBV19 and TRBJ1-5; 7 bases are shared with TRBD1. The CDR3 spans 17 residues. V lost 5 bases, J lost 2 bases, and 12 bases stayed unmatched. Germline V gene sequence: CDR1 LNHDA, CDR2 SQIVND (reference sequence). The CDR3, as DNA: TGTGCCAGTAGTCCCCACCACAGGGGTTTGGGCAATCAGCCCCAGCATTTT. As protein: CASSPHHRGLGNQPQHF.

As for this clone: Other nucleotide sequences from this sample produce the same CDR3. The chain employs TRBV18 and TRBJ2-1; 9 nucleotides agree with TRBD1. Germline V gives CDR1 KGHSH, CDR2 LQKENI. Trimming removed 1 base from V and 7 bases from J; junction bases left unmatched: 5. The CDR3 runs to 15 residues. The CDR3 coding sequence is TGTGCCAGCTCACCACTGGGACAGGGAGGGAATGAGCAGTTCTTC. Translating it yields CASSPLGQGGNEQFF.

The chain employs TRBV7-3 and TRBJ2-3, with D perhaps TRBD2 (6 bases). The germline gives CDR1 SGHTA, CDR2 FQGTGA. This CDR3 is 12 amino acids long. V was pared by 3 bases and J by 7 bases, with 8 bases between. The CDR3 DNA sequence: TGTGCCAGCAGCTTCGGAGGGAATACGCAGTATTTT. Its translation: CASSFGGNTQYF.

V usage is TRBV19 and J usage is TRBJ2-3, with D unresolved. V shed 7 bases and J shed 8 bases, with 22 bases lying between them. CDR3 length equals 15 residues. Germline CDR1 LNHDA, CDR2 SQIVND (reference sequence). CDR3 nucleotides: TGTGCCAGTACCAAAGACCCGAGGCCTTTTGGTACGCAGTATTTT. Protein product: CASTKDPRPFGTQYF. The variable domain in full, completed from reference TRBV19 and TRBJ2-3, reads DGGITQSPKYLFRKEGQNVTLSCEQNLNHDAMYWYRQDPGQGLRLIYYSQIVNDFQKGDIAEGYSVSREKKESFPLTVTSAQKNPTAFYLCASTKDPRPFGTQYFGPGTRLTVL.

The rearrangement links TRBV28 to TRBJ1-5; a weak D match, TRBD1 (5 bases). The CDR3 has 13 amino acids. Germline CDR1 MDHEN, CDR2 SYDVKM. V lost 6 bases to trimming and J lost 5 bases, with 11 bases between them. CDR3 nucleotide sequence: TGTGCCAGCAGGTCCTTAGGGGATCAGCCCCAGCATTTT. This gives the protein CASRSLGDQPQHF.

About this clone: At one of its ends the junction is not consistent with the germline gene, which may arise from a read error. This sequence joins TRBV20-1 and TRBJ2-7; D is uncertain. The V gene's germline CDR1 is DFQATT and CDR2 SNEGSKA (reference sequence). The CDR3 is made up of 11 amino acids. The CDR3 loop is CSARSSPSVSF. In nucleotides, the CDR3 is TGCAGTGCTAGGTCCAGTCCATCAGTTTCCTTC.

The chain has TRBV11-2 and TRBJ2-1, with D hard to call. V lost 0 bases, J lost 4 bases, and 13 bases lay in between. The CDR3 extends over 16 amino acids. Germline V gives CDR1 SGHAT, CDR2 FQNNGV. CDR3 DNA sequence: TGTGCCAGCAGCTTAGATCTGGTCCATGCGTACAATGAGCAGTTCTTC. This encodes CASSLDLVHAYNEQFF.

CDR3 nucleotide sequence: TGTGCCAGCAGAAGGGACCCGAGCTCCTACGAGCAGTACTTC. It is translated as CASRRDPSSYEQYF. The gene calls are TRBV5-6 and TRBJ2-7; D could derive from TRBD1 or TRBD2 (5 bases each). V was pared by 5 bases and J by 0 bases, with 12 bases between. Germline V gene data show CDR1 as SGHDT and CDR2 as YYEEEE. The CDR3 sequence is 14 residues long. Drawing the rest from reference TRBV5-6 and TRBJ2-7, the complete variable domain is DAGVTQSPTHLIKTRGQQVTLRCSPKSGHDTVSWYQQALGQGPQFIFQYYEEEERQRGNFPDRFSGHQFPNYSSELNVNALLLGDSALYLCASRRDPSSYEQYFGPGTRLTVT.

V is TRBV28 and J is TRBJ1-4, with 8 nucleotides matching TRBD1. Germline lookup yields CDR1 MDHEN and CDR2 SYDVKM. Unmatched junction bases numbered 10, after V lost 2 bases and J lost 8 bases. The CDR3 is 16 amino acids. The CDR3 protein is CASSLPKTGAVEKLFF. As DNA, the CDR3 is TGTGCCAGCAGTTTACCGAAGACAGGGGCGGTAGAAAAACTGTTTTTT.

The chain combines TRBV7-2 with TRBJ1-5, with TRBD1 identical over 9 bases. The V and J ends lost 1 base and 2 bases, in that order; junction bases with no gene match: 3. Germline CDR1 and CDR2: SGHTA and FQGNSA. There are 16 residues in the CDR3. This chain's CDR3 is CASSLGDRVGNQPQHF. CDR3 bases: TGTGCCAGCAGCTTAGGGGACAGGGTCGGCAATCAGCCCCAGCATTTT.

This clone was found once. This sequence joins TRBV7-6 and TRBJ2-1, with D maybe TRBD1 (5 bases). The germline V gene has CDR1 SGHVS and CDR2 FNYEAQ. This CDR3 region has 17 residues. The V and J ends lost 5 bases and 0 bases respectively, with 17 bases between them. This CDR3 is CASSTLTEISSYNEQFF. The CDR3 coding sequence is TGTGCCAGCAGCACACTGACAGAAATTAGCTCCTACAATGAGCAGTTCTTC.

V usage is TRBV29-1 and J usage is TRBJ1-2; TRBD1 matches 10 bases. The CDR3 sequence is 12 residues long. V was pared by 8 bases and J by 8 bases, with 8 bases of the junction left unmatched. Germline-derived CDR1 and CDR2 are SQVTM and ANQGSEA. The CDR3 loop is CSTYDRGHGYTF. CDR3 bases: TGCAGCACCTATGACAGGGGGCACGGCTACACCTTC. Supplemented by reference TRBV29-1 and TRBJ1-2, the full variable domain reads SAVISQKPSRDICQRGTSLTIQCQVDSQVTMMFWYRQQPGQSLTLIATANQGSEATYESGFVIDKFPISRPNLTFSTLTVSNMSPEDSSIYLCSTYDRGHGYTFGSGTRLTVV.

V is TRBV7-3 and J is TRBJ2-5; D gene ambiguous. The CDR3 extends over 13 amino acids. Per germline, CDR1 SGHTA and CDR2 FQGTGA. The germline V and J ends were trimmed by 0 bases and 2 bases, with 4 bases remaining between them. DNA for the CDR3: TGTGCCAGCAGCTTAACCATGCAAGAGACCCAGTACTTC. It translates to CASSLTMQETQYF. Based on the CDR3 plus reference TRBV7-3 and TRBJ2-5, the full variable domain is GAGVSQTPSNKVTEKGKYVELRCDPISGHTALYWYRQSLGQGPEFLIYFQGTGAADDSGLPNDRFFAVRPEGSVSTLKIQRTERGDSAVYLCASSLTMQETQYFGPGTRLLVL.

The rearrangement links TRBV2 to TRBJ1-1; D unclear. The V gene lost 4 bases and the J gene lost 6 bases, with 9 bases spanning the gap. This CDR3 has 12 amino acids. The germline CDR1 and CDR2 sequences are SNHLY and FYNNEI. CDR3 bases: TGTGCCAGCAGTGGTTTCGGGGCTGAAGCTTTCTTT. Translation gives CASSGFGAEAFF.

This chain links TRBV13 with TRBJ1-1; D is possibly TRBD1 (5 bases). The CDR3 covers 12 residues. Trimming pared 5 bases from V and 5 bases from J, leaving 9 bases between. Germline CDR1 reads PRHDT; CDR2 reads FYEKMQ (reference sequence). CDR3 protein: CASSPRQTEAFF. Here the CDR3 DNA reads TGTGCCAGCAGCCCTCGACAGACTGAAGCTTTCTTT.

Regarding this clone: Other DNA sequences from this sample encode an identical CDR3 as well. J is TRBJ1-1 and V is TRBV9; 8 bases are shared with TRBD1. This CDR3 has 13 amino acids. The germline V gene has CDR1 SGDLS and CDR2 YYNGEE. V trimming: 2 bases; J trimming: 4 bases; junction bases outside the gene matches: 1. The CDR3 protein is CASSVDRGTEAFF. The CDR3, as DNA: TGTGCCAGCAGCGTCGACAGGGGCACTGAAGCTTTCTTT.

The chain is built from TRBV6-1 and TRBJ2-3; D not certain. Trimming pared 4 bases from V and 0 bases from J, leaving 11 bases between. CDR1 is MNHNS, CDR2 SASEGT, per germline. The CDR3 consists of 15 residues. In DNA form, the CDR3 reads TGTGCCAGCAGTGGGATGGCCGCTAGCACAGATACGCAGTATTTT. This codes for CASSGMAASTDTQYF.

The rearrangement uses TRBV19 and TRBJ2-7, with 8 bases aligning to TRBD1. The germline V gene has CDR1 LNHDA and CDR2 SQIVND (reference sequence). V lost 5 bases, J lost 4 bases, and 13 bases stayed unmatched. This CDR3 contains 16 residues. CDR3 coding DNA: TGTGCCAGTAGTTACACATCCGGGACAGGTATTTACGAGCAGTACTTC. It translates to CASSYTSGTGIYEQYF.

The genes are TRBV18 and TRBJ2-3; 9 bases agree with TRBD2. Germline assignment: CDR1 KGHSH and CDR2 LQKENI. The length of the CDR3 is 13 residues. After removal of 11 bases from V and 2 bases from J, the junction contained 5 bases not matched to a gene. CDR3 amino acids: CAGRLAATDTQYF. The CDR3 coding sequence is TGTGCCGGACGACTAGCGGCCACAGATACGCAGTATTTT.

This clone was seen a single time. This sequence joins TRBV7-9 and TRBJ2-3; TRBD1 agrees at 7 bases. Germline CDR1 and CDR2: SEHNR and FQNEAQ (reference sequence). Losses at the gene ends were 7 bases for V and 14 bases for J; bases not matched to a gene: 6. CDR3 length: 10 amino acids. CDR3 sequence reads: CASTPRQGYF. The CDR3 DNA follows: TGTGCCAGCACCCCCCGACAGGGGTATTTT.

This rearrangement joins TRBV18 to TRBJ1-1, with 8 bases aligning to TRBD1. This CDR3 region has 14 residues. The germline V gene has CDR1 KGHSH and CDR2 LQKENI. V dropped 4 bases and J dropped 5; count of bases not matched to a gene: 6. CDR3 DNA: TGTGCCAGCTCACATCCAGGGGGCAGGACTGAAGCTTTCTTT. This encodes CASSHPGGRTEAFF.

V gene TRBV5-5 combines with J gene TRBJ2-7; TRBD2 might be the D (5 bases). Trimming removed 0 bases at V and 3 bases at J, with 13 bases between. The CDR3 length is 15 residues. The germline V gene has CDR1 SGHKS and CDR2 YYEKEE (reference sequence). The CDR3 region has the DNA TGTGCCAGCAGCTTGGAGGCTAGCAGATTCTACGAGCAGTACTTC. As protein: CASSLEASRFYEQYF.

DNA of the CDR3: TGCGCCAGCAGCCAAGTACAGGGTTCAGCCTACAATGAGCAGTTCTTC. Encoded protein: CASSQVQGSAYNEQFF. The gene calls are TRBV4-3 and TRBJ2-1; tentatively, D is TRBD1 (6 bases). Trimming took 1 base from V and 2 from J, leaving 12 bases between them. Germline-derived CDR1 and CDR2 are LGHNA and YSLEER. The CDR3 loop spans 16 amino acids.

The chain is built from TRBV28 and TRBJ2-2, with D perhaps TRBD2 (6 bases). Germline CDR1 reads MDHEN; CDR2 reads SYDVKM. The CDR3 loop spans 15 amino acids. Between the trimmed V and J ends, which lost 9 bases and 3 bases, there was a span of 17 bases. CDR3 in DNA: TGTGCCAGTCTAATCGGGAGTGGTGACACCGGGGAGCTGTTTTTT. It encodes CASLIGSGDTGELFF.